This TCR beta chain was sequenced in a study of identical twins. The CDR3 has 16 residues. J lost 4 bases, V lost 0 bases, and 7 bases had no gene match. Germline loops: CDR1 SGHDT, CDR2 YYEEEE. From the 5' RACE reads, TCRdb called clonotypes with MiXCR, one entry per CDR3 protein. In the table there are 1.5 million to 2 million distinct CDR3 sequences, around a third of which are singletons. Only healthy Caucasians were included as donors. This TCR came from a newborn girl in good health. V and J are TRBV5-6 and TRBJ2-1, with TRBD1 matching 7 bases. Source material: cord blood. CDR3 nucleotides: TGTGCCAGCAGCTTGGTCAGACAGGGTAAATACAATGAGCAGTTCTTC. Protein: CASSLVRQGKYNEQFF.